Shown below are 15 T cell receptor beta chains from a single sample sequenced in a study of shared clonotypes between healthy human individuals. As defined, naive CD8 cells were CD45RO-negative and positively selected for CCR7, with terminally differentiated effector memory CD45RA+ cells excluded. Method: immunoSEQ multiplex PCR; TCRdb's copy keeps in-frame clones and lacks some. This sample has about 680,000 clones, with around 92% found just once. Sequencing was carried out using naive CD8+ T cells sorted from blood. The receptors come from a man aged 30 to 45 in good health.

The CDR3 sequence is CASSLSRVGLEGETQYF. CDR3 in DNA: TGTGCCAGCAGCTTGTCCCGTGTCGGACTAGAGGGAGAGACCCAGTACTTC. The V gene is TRBV11-2, the J gene TRBJ2-5, with 7 positions matching TRBD2. Germline lookup yields CDR1 SGHAT and CDR2 FQNNGV. This CDR3 has 17 amino acids. J gave up 4 bases and V 3 bases, and 14 bases lay outside the gene matches.

This chain joins TRBV25-1 and TRBJ1-2, with D tentatively TRBD1 (6 bases). Germline V CDR1 and CDR2: MGHDK, SYGVNS. Trimming left V 2 bases short and J 6 bases short, with 22 bases between. The CDR3 totals 17 residues. The CDR3 DNA follows: TGTGCCAGCAGTGAAACCGACAGGAAGCGGGGACTTAATGGCTACACCTTC. Encoded protein: CASSETDRKRGLNGYTF.

The CDR3 loop reads CSVSGTLNTGELFF. The CDR3 coding sequence is TGCAGCGTTTCTGGGACCCTGAACACCGGGGAGCTGTTTTTT. The chain has TRBV29-1 and TRBJ2-2, with D perhaps assigned TRBD1 or TRBD2 (5 bases each). The CDR3 has 14 amino acids. Trimming left V 5 bases short and J 1 base short, with 11 bases between. Germline V gene lookup returns CDR1 SQVTM and CDR2 ANQGSEA.

This chain links TRBV28 with TRBJ2-7; D not resolved. The germline V and J ends were trimmed by 5 bases and 0 bases, with 11 bases remaining between them. CDR3 length: 14 amino acids. Germline V gene sequence: CDR1 MDHEN, CDR2 SYDVKM. The DNA for the CDR3 is TGTGCCAGCAGTCCCATAAGGGCCTCCTACGAGCAGTACTTC. Amino acid sequence: CASSPIRASYEQYF.

This clone was observed a handful of times. The V call is TRBV19, the J call TRBJ2-2, with 7 bases fitting TRBD2. The CDR3 sequence is 14 residues long. The V and J ends lost 8 bases and 2 bases, in that order; junction bases with no gene match: 5. Germline V gives CDR1 LNHDA, CDR2 SQIVND (reference sequence). The CDR3 loop is CASAGDRNTGELFF. The CDR3 coding sequence is TGTGCCAGTGCGGGAGATCGAAACACCGGGGAGCTGTTTTTT.

Turning to this clone: Other nucleotide sequences from this sample produce the same CDR3. The chain recombines TRBV7-9 with TRBJ1-1; 7 positions agree with TRBD1. The trim removed 5 bases at V and 1 base at J, leaving 4 bases unmatched. The CDR3 is 14 amino acids. The germline gives CDR1 SEHNR, CDR2 FQNEAQ (reference sequence). CDR3 DNA: TGTGCCAGCAGCCGACAGGGTACGAACACTGAAGCTTTCTTT. Protein: CASSRQGTNTEAFF. Based on the CDR3 plus reference TRBV7-9 and TRBJ1-1, the full variable domain is DTGVSQNPRHKITKRGQNVTFRCDPISEHNRLYWYRQTLGQGPEFLTYFQNEAQLEKSRLLSDRFSAERPKGSFSTLEIQRTEQGDSAMYLCASSRQGTNTEAFFGQGTRLTVV.

The rearrangement joins TRBV29-1 to TRBJ2-7; 8 bases are a match to TRBD1. Germline V CDR1 and CDR2: SQVTM, ANQGSEA. This CDR3 has 15 amino acids. J was trimmed by 6 bases and V by 0 bases; bases with no gene match: 10. Here the CDR3 reads CSVEDPVVQGGEQYF. The DNA for the CDR3 is TGCAGCGTTGAAGATCCCGTGGTACAGGGGGGCGAGCAGTACTTC.

CDR3: CASSLAPQRYSGNTIYF. DNA for the CDR3: TGCGCCAGCAGCTTGGCCCCACAGCGTTACTCTGGAAACACCATATATTTT. This chain joins TRBV5-1 and TRBJ1-3; the D is unclear. Trimming shortened V by 0 bases and J by 0 bases, and 13 bases separated the two germline ends. Per germline, CDR1 SGHRS and CDR2 YFSETQ. The CDR3 has 17 residues.

This chain links TRBV6-5 with TRBJ2-7; unclear D gene. The CDR3 is made up of 16 amino acids. Trimming took off 4 bases at V and 6 bases at J, with 22 bases between the two ends. CDR1 MNHEY and CDR2 SVGAGI come from the germline V gene. CDR3 bases: TGTGCCAGCAGTTCGTTGTCTATGGCCGCCCTTGGCGAGCAGTACTTC. Translation gives CASSSLSMAALGEQYF.

The V call is TRBV28, the J call TRBJ1-2, with D possibly being TRBD1 (5 bases). Deletions cut 7 bases from V and 3 bases from J, with 18 bases between. The CDR3 has 15 amino acids. Germline CDR1 is MDHEN and CDR2 is SYDVKM. The CDR3 nucleotides are TGTGCCAGCACTCTGGGTGGACACACCTACTATGGCTACACCTTC. It yields the protein CASTLGGHTYYGYTF.

CDR3 sequence: CSAAGGTGELFF. The CDR3 coding sequence is TGCAGCGCGGCGGGGGGTACCGGGGAGCTGTTTTTT. This chain links TRBV29-1 with TRBJ2-2, with 8 positions matching TRBD2. This CDR3 has 12 residues. Germline loops: CDR1 SQVTM, CDR2 ANQGSEA. Unmatched junction bases numbered 3, after V lost 7 bases and J lost 5 bases.

The V and J genes are TRBV18 and TRBJ2-1, with 11 bases aligning to TRBD2. This CDR3 is built from 18 residues. Per the germline V gene, CDR1 is KGHSH and CDR2 is LQKENI. Trimming cost V 6 bases and J 4 bases; bases outside gene matches: 14. In nucleotides, the CDR3 is TGTGCCAGCTCCCCCGGGACTAGCGGAGGCCCAGCGTACAATGAGCAGTTCTTC. It yields the protein CASSPGTSGGPAYNEQFF.

CDR3: CASSLLRATGELFF. CDR3 in DNA: TGTGCCAGCAGCTTACTTAGGGCTACCGGGGAGCTGTTTTTT. This chain uses TRBV11-3 with TRBJ2-2; D remains unclear. Trimming took 2 bases from V and 5 from J, leaving 9 bases between them. This CDR3 has 14 residues. Germline CDR1 reads SGHNT; CDR2 reads YENEEA.

The chain couples TRBV9 to TRBJ2-1; TRBD2 aligns across 10 bases. The V and J ends lost 4 bases and 8 bases, in that order; junction bases with no gene match: 9. From germline, CDR1 is SGDLS and CDR2 YYNGEE. The CDR3 is 15 amino acids. CDR3: CASSTSGTLMDEQFF. Here the CDR3 DNA reads TGTGCCAGCAGCACTAGCGGGACCCTTATGGATGAGCAGTTCTTC. Full variable domain (rest looked up from reference TRBV9 and TRBJ2-1): DSGVTQTPKHLITATGQRVTLRCSPRSGDLSVYWYQQSLDQGLQFLIQYYNGEERAKGNILERFSAQQFPDLHSELNLSSLELGDSALYFCASSTSGTLMDEQFFGPGTRLTVL.

The chain joins TRBV18 to TRBJ2-1, with 10 bases that match TRBD2. The germline gives CDR1 KGHSH, CDR2 LQKENI. The CDR3 spans 15 residues. With 3 bases clipped from V and 7 bases from J, the junction kept 6 bases outside the gene matches. The CDR3 DNA follows: TGTGCCAGCTCACCCCTAGCGGGAGAGATGAATGAGCAGTTCTTC. It specifies CASSPLAGEMNEQFF.